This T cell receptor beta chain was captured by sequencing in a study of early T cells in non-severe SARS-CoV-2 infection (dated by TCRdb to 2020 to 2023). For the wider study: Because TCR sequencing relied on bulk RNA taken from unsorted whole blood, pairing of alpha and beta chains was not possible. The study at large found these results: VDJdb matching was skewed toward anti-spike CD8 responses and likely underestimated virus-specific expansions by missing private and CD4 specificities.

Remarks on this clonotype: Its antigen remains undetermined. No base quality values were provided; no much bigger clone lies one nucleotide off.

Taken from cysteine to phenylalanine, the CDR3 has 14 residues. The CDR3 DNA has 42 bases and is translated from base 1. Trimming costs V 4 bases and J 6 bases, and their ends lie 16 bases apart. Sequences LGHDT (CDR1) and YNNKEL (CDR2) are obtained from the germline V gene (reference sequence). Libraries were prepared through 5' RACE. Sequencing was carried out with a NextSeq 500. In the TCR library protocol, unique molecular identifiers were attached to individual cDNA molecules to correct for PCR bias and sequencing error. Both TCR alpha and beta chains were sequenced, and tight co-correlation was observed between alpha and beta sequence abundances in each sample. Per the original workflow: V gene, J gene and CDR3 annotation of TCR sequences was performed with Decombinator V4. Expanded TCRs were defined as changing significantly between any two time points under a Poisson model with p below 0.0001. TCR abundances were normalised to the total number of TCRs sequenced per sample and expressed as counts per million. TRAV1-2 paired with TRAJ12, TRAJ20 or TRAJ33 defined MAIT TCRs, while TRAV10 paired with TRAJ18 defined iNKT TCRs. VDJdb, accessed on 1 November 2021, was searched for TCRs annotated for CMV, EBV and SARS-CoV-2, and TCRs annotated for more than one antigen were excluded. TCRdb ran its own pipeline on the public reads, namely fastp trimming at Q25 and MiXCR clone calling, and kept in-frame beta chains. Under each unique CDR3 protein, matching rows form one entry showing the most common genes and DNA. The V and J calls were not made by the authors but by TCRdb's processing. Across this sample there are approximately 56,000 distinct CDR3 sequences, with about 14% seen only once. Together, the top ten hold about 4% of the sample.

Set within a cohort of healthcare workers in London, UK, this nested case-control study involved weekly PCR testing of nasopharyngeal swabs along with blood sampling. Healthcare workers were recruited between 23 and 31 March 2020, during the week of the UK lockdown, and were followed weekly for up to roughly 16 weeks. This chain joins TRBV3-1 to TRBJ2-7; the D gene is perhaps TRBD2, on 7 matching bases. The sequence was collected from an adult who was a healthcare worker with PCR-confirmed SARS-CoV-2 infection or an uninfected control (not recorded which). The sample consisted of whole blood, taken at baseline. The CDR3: CASSRTRGIGEQYF. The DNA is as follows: TGTGCCAGCAGCCGGACTAGGGGGATAGGCGAGCAGTACTTC.